The 21 T cell receptor beta chains reported below all come from one sample, sequenced in a study of blood T cell repertoires in COVID-19 (dated by TCRdb to 2018 to 2020). The library was built by means of the immunoSEQ multiplex PCR assay. The source is immuneACCESS, and TCRdb retained only in-frame sequences with V and J called. Part of the clones is not carried over; for the studies checked, unresolved V genes explain less than half of this, and the remainder is unexplained. This sample lists 200,000 to 250,000 clones; just over 85% were detected once. Together, the top ten hold 2.2% of the sample. Sequencing input: peripheral blood. The receptors here all came from a man aged 25-40 years who had recovered from COVID-19.

The V call is TRBV19, the J call TRBJ2-1, with D unresolved. The CDR3 contains 16 residues. The V gene lost 7 bases and the J gene lost 3 bases, with 19 bases spanning the gap. Germline CDR1 reads LNHDA; CDR2 reads SQIVND (reference sequence). The CDR3 is CASTLGSNLLYNEQFF. The DNA of the CDR3 is TGTGCCAGTACCCTCGGGTCCAACCTACTCTACAATGAGCAGTTCTTC.

The chain is built from TRBV3-1 (or the pseudogene TRBV3-2) and TRBJ2-1, with 11 bases aligning to TRBD2. The germline V gene encodes CDR1 LGHDT and CDR2 YNNKEL (reference sequence). The length of the CDR3 is 15 residues. With V trimmed by 4 bases and J by 3 bases, 2 bases remained unmatched. In DNA, the CDR3 is TGTGCCAGCAGCCTGGGACTAGCGGACTACAATGAGCAGTTCTTC. It specifies CASSLGLADYNEQFF.

J is TRBJ2-7 and V is TRBV6-5, with D possibly being TRBD2 (6 bases). The CDR3 is made up of 11 amino acids. Per germline, CDR1 MNHEY and CDR2 SVGAGI. V lost 11 bases to trimming and J lost 1 base, with 9 bases between them. In DNA form, the CDR3 reads TGTGCCTCTGGGGGGTCCTACGAGCAGTACTTC. The encoded protein is CASGGSYEQYF.

The V call is TRBV5-1, the J call TRBJ2-7, with D perhaps matching TRBD1 (6 bases). Germline CDR1 reads SGHRS; CDR2 reads YFSETQ. The V and J ends lost 5 bases and 4 bases respectively, with 16 bases between them. CDR3 length: 14 amino acids. The CDR3 bases are TGCGCCAGCAGACCTAGACAGGAAATATACGAGCAGTACTTC. Protein: CASRPRQEIYEQYF.

This chain links TRBV7-2 with TRBJ1-2; D is perhaps TRBD1 (5 bases). V lost 6 bases to trimming and J lost 4 bases, with 12 bases between them. Germline V gives CDR1 SGHTA, CDR2 FQGNSA. This CDR3 comprises 13 residues. The CDR3 DNA follows: TGTGCCAGCAGTCAAGACAGAGTCTATGGCTACACCTTC. It is translated as CASSQDRVYGYTF.

The rearrangement joins TRBV29-1 to TRBJ1-2; 7 bases line up with TRBD1. V shed 4 bases, J shed 4 bases, and the junction held 6 bases outside the gene matches. The CDR3 runs 13 residues. From germline, CDR1 is SQVTM and CDR2 ANQGSEA. CDR3 nucleotide sequence: TGCAGCGTTGGATTAGGGACAGCCTATGGCTACACCTTC. It specifies CSVGLGTAYGYTF.

This clone has just one count. This rearrangement joins TRBV27 to TRBJ2-7, with a tentative D call TRBD1 (6 bases). CDR1 MNHEY and CDR2 SMNVEV come from the germline V gene (reference sequence). The CDR3 sequence is 13 residues long. Deletions cut 6 bases from V and 10 bases from J, with 19 bases between. CDR3 bases: TGTGCCAGCAGCCCCGGGACACCCCCCGTACAGTACTTC. Its translation is CASSPGTPPVQYF.

In this sample, this clone turned up once. The chain joins TRBV12-3 or TRBV12-4 to TRBJ2-1; D call uncertain. The length of the CDR3 is 11 residues. V shed 2 bases and J shed 8 bases, with 4 bases lying between them. The CDR3 sequence is CASSLYYEQFF. CDR3 nucleotides: TGTGCCAGCAGTTTATATTATGAGCAGTTCTTC.

This clone was seen once. The chain links TRBV9 to TRBJ2-5; D perhaps matches TRBD1 (7 bases). The germline gives CDR1 SGDLS, CDR2 YYNGEE. The germline V and J ends were trimmed by 5 bases and 4 bases, with 15 bases remaining between them. The CDR3 covers 14 residues. As DNA, the CDR3 is TGTGCCAGCAGTGCCGGAGGGGGCCGAGAGACCCAGTACTTC. It specifies CASSAGGGRETQYF.

This clone appeared a single time. The V and J genes are TRBV10-2 and TRBJ1-5, with 10 bases aligning to TRBD1. Germline CDR1 and CDR2: WSHSY and SAAADI. V was pared by 0 bases and J by 7 bases, with 3 bases of the junction left unmatched. The CDR3 runs 15 residues. The DNA of the CDR3 is TGCGCCAGCAGTGAGTCCGGGACAGGGGCCCAGCCCCAGCATTTT. It is translated as CASSESGTGAQPQHF.

The chain employs TRBV7-9 and TRBJ2-1, with D tentatively TRBD1 (5 bases). This CDR3 comprises 14 residues. Germline V gene data show CDR1 as SEHNR and CDR2 as FQNEAQ (reference sequence). V was cut by 3 bases and J by 5 bases, with 11 bases left in between. CDR3 in amino acids: CASSLSQGHNEQFF. The CDR3 DNA sequence: TGTGCCAGCAGCTTGTCCCAGGGCCACAATGAGCAGTTCTTC.

The rearrangement links TRBV18 to TRBJ1-2; 9 nucleotides align to TRBD1. V shed 8 bases, J shed 12 bases, and the junction held 13 bases outside the gene matches. The CDR3 is 13 residues long. Looked up from germline, CDR1 is KGHSH and CDR2 is LQKENI. This CDR3 is CASTYGTGSLDTF. CDR3 nucleotide sequence: TGTGCCAGCACATATGGGACAGGGAGTTTGGACACCTTC.

V and J are TRBV3-1 (or the pseudogene TRBV3-2) and TRBJ2-7, with TRBD2 identical over 7 bases. Germline values: CDR1 LGHDT, CDR2 YNNKEL (reference sequence). V shed 5 bases, J shed 2 bases, and the junction held 12 bases outside the gene matches. This CDR3 comprises 16 residues. CDR3 coding DNA: TGTGCCAGCAGCTCCAATTTGGGGGGGGAGACCTACGAGCAGTACTTC. Amino acids: CASSSNLGGETYEQYF.

The rearrangement uses TRBV7-8 and TRBJ2-3; 9 bases map to TRBD2. The CDR3 is made up of 17 amino acids. Germline V gene lookup returns CDR1 SGHVS and CDR2 FQNEAQ. V was clipped by 2 bases and J by 6 bases; unmatched bases: 12. CDR3 nucleotide sequence: TGTGCCAGCAGCTTATTGAGATTGCTTGCGGGGGGGGATACGCAGTATTTT. Translating gives CASSLLRLLAGGDTQYF.

The rearrangement links TRBV6-5 to TRBJ2-7; TRBD1 aligns across 7 bases. V lost 5 bases to trimming and J lost 4 bases; unmatched junction nucleotides: 5. Germline-derived CDR1 and CDR2 are MNHEY and SVGAGI. The CDR3 has 13 residues. CDR3 nucleotide sequence: TGTGCCAGCAGTCGGACAGGTTCATACGAGCAGTACTTC. Protein sequence: CASSRTGSYEQYF.

The chain couples TRBV29-1 to TRBJ2-5; 9 bases map to TRBD1. The CDR3 is made up of 12 amino acids. From germline, CDR1 is SQVTM and CDR2 ANQGSEA. V shed 6 bases and J 6 bases; nucleotides not matched to a gene: 5. The CDR3: CSVVGTGQTQYF. DNA for the CDR3: TGCAGCGTCGTCGGGACAGGGCAGACCCAGTACTTC.

This clone is medium-sized. V and J are TRBV5-1 and TRBJ1-5; D is perhaps TRBD1 (5 bases). The CDR3 runs to 13 residues. V was cut by 2 bases and J by 7 bases, with 10 bases left in between. Germline loops: CDR1 SGHRS, CDR2 YFSETQ. The CDR3 region is CASSFDSRQPQHF. The CDR3 DNA reads as TGCGCCAGCAGCTTCGACAGCCGGCAGCCCCAGCATTTT. Complete variable domain (other parts from reference TRBV5-1 and TRBJ1-5): KAGVTQTPRYLIKTRGQQVTLSCSPISGHRSVSWYQQTPGQGLQFLFEYFSETQRNKGNFPGRFSGRQFSNSRSEMNVSTLELGDSALYLCASSFDSRQPQHFGDGTRLSIL.

In this sample, this clone turned up once. The chain joins TRBV6-5 to TRBJ2-5; 12 bases align to TRBD2. Unmatched junction bases numbered 3, after V lost 7 bases and J lost 3 bases. The CDR3 sequence is 14 residues long. Germline V gene sequence: CDR1 MNHEY, CDR2 SVGAGI. The CDR3 region has the DNA TGTGCCAGCACCAGACTAGCGGGGGAAGAGACCCAGTACTTC. It specifies CASTRLAGEETQYF.

This clone came up a few times. J is TRBJ1-2 and V is TRBV4-2; D is undetermined. The germline V and J ends were trimmed by 0 bases and 4 bases, with 9 bases remaining between them. The V gene's germline CDR1 is LGHNA and CDR2 YNFKEQ. The CDR3 consists of 14 residues. The CDR3 sequence: CASSQETRGYGYTF. The CDR3 region has the DNA TGTGCCAGCAGCCAAGAGACCCGGGGCTATGGCTACACCTTC.

This chain joins TRBV28 and TRBJ1-2; D is perhaps TRBD1 (6 bases). Germline CDR1 is MDHEN and CDR2 is SYDVKM. The CDR3 length is 17 residues. The V end lost 10 bases, the J end lost 4 bases, and 28 bases lay between the germline ends. In DNA form, the CDR3 reads TGTGCCACATCCCCTAACCGACAGGCGGCGCCTTCCTATGGCTACACCTTC. It translates to CATSPNRQAAPSYGYTF.

The rearrangement uses TRBV10-3 and TRBJ1-2; 8 positions match TRBD1. The germline V gene has CDR1 ENHRY and CDR2 SYGVKD. The CDR3 contains 14 residues. Unmatched junction bases numbered 8, after V lost 3 bases and J lost 8 bases. In nucleotides, the CDR3 is TGTGCCATCAGTGACCAGGACAGGGCGCGGGGCTACACCTTC. It translates to CAISDQDRARGYTF.